What follows are 32 T cell receptor beta chains derived from one specimen sequenced in a study of blood T cell repertoires in COVID-19. Sequenced by immunoSEQ multiplex PCR; TCRdb stores in-frame clones only, minus some. The top ten clones hold more than 0.95% of a sample with 350,000 to 400,000 clones, more than 75% of them seen once. The sequencing input was PBMCs or T cells enriched from blood (not recorded which). These receptors were taken from a woman aged 18-35 years who had recovered from COVID-19.

J is TRBJ1-2 and V is TRBV4-1, with D uncertain. CDR1 is MGHRA and CDR2 is YSYEKL in the germline V gene. The ends were cut back, 4 bases at V and 3 bases at J, with 9 bases in the middle. This CDR3 region has 13 residues. CDR3 DNA sequence: TGCGCCAGCAGCCCGGCCGGGGACTATGGCTACACCTTC. This encodes CASSPAGDYGYTF.

The chain joins TRBV19 to TRBJ1-2, with 8 bases that match TRBD1. The V gene's germline CDR1 is LNHDA and CDR2 SQIVND (reference sequence). The CDR3 totals 13 residues. With V trimmed by 10 bases and J by 8 bases, 12 bases remained unmatched. The CDR3 DNA follows: TGTGCCACCCACCTCCCGGACAGGGACGGCTACACCTTC. This codes for CATHLPDRDGYTF.

J is TRBJ1-2 and V is TRBV3-1 (or the pseudogene TRBV3-2); D is unclear. There are 13 residues in the CDR3. Trimming cost V 6 bases and J 5 bases, with 13 bases left between them. Germline V lookup: CDR1 LGHDT, CDR2 YNNKEL (reference sequence). CDR3 sequence reads: CASRNRGRYGYTF. In DNA form, the CDR3 reads TGTGCCAGCAGAAACAGAGGGAGATATGGCTACACCTTC.

The rearrangement links TRBV24-1 to TRBJ2-1, with 12 bases matching TRBD2. V was pared by 5 bases and J by 4 bases, with 2 bases of the junction left unmatched. CDR1 and CDR2 from the germline V gene are KGHDR and SFDVKD. The CDR3 is 15 residues long. Here the CDR3 DNA reads TGTGCCACCAGTGGCGGGACTAGCGGGTACAATGAGCAGTTCTTC. The encoded protein is CATSGGTSGYNEQFF.

V gene TRBV29-1 combines with J gene TRBJ2-7, with 7 bases that match TRBD1. V shed 5 bases, J shed 2 bases, and the junction held 18 bases outside the gene matches. The CDR3 sequence is 17 residues long. Germline CDR1 is SQVTM and CDR2 is ANQGSEA. The CDR3 DNA reads TGCAGCGTTACCCCTAGACAGGGAACCAGTGTCCCCTACGAGCAGTACTTC. It specifies CSVTPRQGTSVPYEQYF.

Note on this clone: Germline is not matched at one junction end, which may reflect a read error. The rearrangement links TRBV19 to TRBJ1-1; perhaps TRBD1 as D (5 bases). CDR3 length: 13 residues. Germline V gene lookup returns CDR1 LNHDA and CDR2 SQIVND (reference sequence). The CDR3 sequence: CASGMTANTEAFF. Here the CDR3 DNA reads TGTGCCAGTGGTATGACAGCTAACACTGAAGCTTTCTTT. The full variable domain, rest sourced from reference TRBV19 and TRBJ1-1, is DGGITQSPKYLFRKEGQNVTLSCEQNLNHDAMYWYRQDPGQGLRLIYYSQIVNDFQKGDIAEGYSVSREKKESFPLTVTSAQKNPTAFYLCASGMTANTEAFFGQGTRLTVV.

This rearrangement joins TRBV4-1 to TRBJ1-6; 7 bases match TRBD1. V shed 0 bases and J 5 bases; nucleotides not matched to a gene: 4. Germline CDR1 and CDR2: MGHRA and YSYEKL. The CDR3 loop spans 16 amino acids. The CDR3 region has the DNA TGCGCCAGCAGCCAAGATTTCGGGACAGATAATTCACCCCTCCACTTT. Its translation: CASSQDFGTDNSPLHF.

J is TRBJ1-4 and V is TRBV9, with 7 bases aligning to TRBD1. This CDR3 has 13 amino acids. V gave up 5 bases and J gave up 8 bases; unmatched junction bases: 6. Germline V gives CDR1 SGDLS, CDR2 YYNGEE. The CDR3 is CASSAGGREKLFF. The CDR3 nucleotides are TGTGCCAGCAGTGCAGGGGGACGGGAAAAACTGTTTTTT.

The chain employs TRBV6-1 and TRBJ2-2; tentative D call: TRBD1 (6 bases). The CDR3 is 15 residues long. Germline V lookup: CDR1 MNHNS, CDR2 SASEGT. V gave up 2 bases and J gave up 5 bases, with 12 bases separating them. In nucleotides, the CDR3 is TGTGCCAGCAGTGAATTCAGGGGTGGGACCGGGGAGCTGTTTTTT. Translation gives CASSEFRGGTGELFF.

This chain joins TRBV2 and TRBJ1-6; D is unclear. V lost 6 bases and J 6 bases, leaving 12 bases between the germline ends. Germline values: CDR1 SNHLY, CDR2 FYNNEI. The length of the CDR3 is 14 residues. The CDR3 spells CASSEWRVNSPLHF. The CDR3 bases are TGTGCCAGCAGCGAATGGAGAGTTAATTCACCCCTCCACTTT.

The J gene is TRBJ1-5, the V gene TRBV18; the D gene is possibly TRBD1 (5 bases). This CDR3 spans 15 amino acids. Per germline, CDR1 KGHSH and CDR2 LQKENI. Trimming removed 6 bases from V and 2 bases from J, with 14 bases in between. This CDR3 is CASSPVGVGNQPQHF. In DNA, the CDR3 is TGTGCCAGCTCCCCCGTAGGGGTTGGCAATCAGCCCCAGCATTTT.

This chain uses TRBV7-8 with TRBJ2-5; no clear D. Germline V gene sequence: CDR1 SGHVS, CDR2 FQNEAQ. The CDR3 contains 15 residues. The ends were cut back, 4 bases at V and 2 bases at J, with 14 bases in the middle. CDR3 in DNA: TGTGCCAGCAGCTACGACACGCAAAATCAAGAGACCCAGTACTTC. This gives the protein CASSYDTQNQETQYF.

The rearrangement links TRBV27 to TRBJ2-1; 10 bases align to TRBD1. The CDR3 has 16 amino acids. The germline V gene has CDR1 MNHEY and CDR2 SMNVEV (reference sequence). V lost 6 bases, J lost 1 base, and 6 bases stayed unmatched. The CDR3 reads CASRSGQGFSYNEQFF. CDR3 DNA sequence: TGTGCCAGCAGATCGGGACAGGGGTTTTCCTACAATGAGCAGTTCTTC.

The CDR3 region has the DNA TGTGCCAGCAGCCGAACCGGACAGGGGGCCGCCACAGATACGCAGTATTTT. This translates into CASSRTGQGAATDTQYF. The rearrangement uses TRBV3-1 (or the pseudogene TRBV3-2) and TRBJ2-3, with 11 nucleotides matching TRBD1. V lost 4 bases to trimming and J lost 2 bases; unmatched junction nucleotides: 8. The CDR3 length is 17 residues. The germline V gene encodes CDR1 LGHDT and CDR2 YNNKEL (reference sequence).

The genes are TRBV15 and TRBJ1-5; no clear D. The length of the CDR3 is 13 residues. Trimming pared 3 bases from V and 5 bases from J, leaving 8 bases between. CDR1 is LNHNV and CDR2 is YYDKDF in the germline V gene (reference sequence). CDR3 sequence (DNA): TGTGCCACCAGCAGGACGCGGGATCAGCCCCAGCATTTT. Amino acids: CATSRTRDQPQHF.

V is TRBV7-9 and J is TRBJ2-7, with TRBD2 matching 15 bases. Germline V gene data show CDR1 as SEHNR and CDR2 as FQNEAQ (reference sequence). V gave up 3 bases and J gave up 3 bases; unmatched junction bases: 6. This CDR3 has 17 amino acids. The DNA for the CDR3 is TGTGCCAGCAGCTTGGGACTAGCGGGGGGTCCACTCTACGAGCAGTACTTC. It specifies CASSLGLAGGPLYEQYF.

The genes are TRBV4-1 and TRBJ1-2; maybe TRBD1 (6 bases). The CDR3 totals 13 residues. Germline values: CDR1 MGHRA, CDR2 YSYEKL. Between the trimmed V and J ends, which lost 4 bases and 1 base, there was a span of 7 bases. CDR3 nucleotides: TGCGCCAGCAGCCCGACAGGTAACTATGGCTACACCTTC. It translates to CASSPTGNYGYTF.

The chain links TRBV27 to TRBJ1-2; 9 bases fit TRBD1. The CDR3 totals 14 residues. Germline V gene sequence: CDR1 MNHEY, CDR2 SMNVEV (reference sequence). With V trimmed by 3 bases and J by 9 bases, 8 bases remained unmatched. In DNA, the CDR3 is TGTGCCAGCAGTTTCACCGGGACAGGGTCTAGCTACACCTTC. It translates to CASSFTGTGSSYTF.

The chain recombines TRBV29-1 with TRBJ1-4; maybe TRBD1 (5 bases). The CDR3 is 14 residues long. Trimming pared 7 bases from V and 7 bases from J, leaving 19 bases between. Germline-derived CDR1 and CDR2 are SQVTM and ANQGSEA. The CDR3 DNA reads TGCAGCGGCCTCTGGGGGGAGGGCGGTGAAAAACTGTTTTTT. Translation: CSGLWGEGGEKLFF.

The V call is TRBV25-1, the J call TRBJ2-7, with 10 positions matching TRBD2. The V gene end was trimmed by 4 bases and the J gene end by 4 bases; junction bases not matched to a gene: 4. CDR3 length: 14 residues. Germline CDR1 reads MGHDK; CDR2 reads SYGVNS. The CDR3 sequence: CASSGAGGAYEQYF. CDR3 nucleotide sequence: TGTGCCAGCAGTGGAGCGGGGGGGGCTTACGAGCAGTACTTC.

The rearrangement links TRBV28 to TRBJ2-3, with 8 nucleotides matching TRBD2. J was trimmed by 7 bases and V by 3 bases; bases with no gene match: 12. The CDR3 is 16 residues long. Germline CDR1 MDHEN, CDR2 SYDVKM. CDR3 nucleotide sequence: TGTGCCAGCAGTTTGGGACTATCGGGGGGGAAGCATACGCAGTATTTT. Translation gives CASSLGLSGGKHTQYF.

The chain recombines TRBV7-3 with TRBJ1-2; D is possibly TRBD1 (6 bases). Germline V lookup: CDR1 SGHTA, CDR2 FQGTGA. The CDR3 is 14 amino acids. V lost 5 bases and J 2 bases, leaving 12 bases between the germline ends. The CDR3 here is CASSPSDRNYGYTF. In DNA, the CDR3 is TGTGCCAGCAGCCCCTCGGACAGAAACTATGGCTACACCTTC.

The chain couples TRBV27 to TRBJ2-1; 11 bases map to TRBD2. The CDR3 totals 15 residues. CDR1 MNHEY and CDR2 SMNVEV come from the germline V gene (reference sequence). V lost 6 bases to trimming and J lost 7 bases; unmatched junction nucleotides: 8. The CDR3 DNA reads TGTGCCAGCAGCCTACGACTAGCGGGGTTTAATGAGCAGTTCTTC. This codes for CASSLRLAGFNEQFF.

The chain joins TRBV3-1 (or the pseudogene TRBV3-2) to TRBJ1-5, with a tentative D call TRBD1 (5 bases). The CDR3 loop spans 13 amino acids. V dropped 3 bases and J dropped 9 bases, with 12 bases sitting between them. Germline V CDR1 and CDR2: LGHDT, YNNKEL (reference sequence). The CDR3: CASSHRGDGPQHF. The CDR3 DNA sequence: TGTGCCAGCAGCCACCGGGGGGACGGGCCCCAGCATTTT.

The chain couples TRBV19 to TRBJ2-3; TRBD2 agrees at 8 bases. With 3 bases clipped from V and 2 bases from J, the junction kept 4 bases outside the gene matches. The CDR3 totals 15 residues. In germline, CDR1 is LNHDA, CDR2 SQIVND (reference sequence). Here the CDR3 DNA reads TGTGCCAGTAGTATCCGGGGGGGAAACACAGATACGCAGTATTTT. Protein product: CASSIRGGNTDTQYF.

This clone was counted once. The V and J genes are TRBV5-6 and TRBJ1-6; 12 bases are a match to TRBD1. CDR1 and CDR2 (germline): SGHDT, YYEEEE. The CDR3 has 14 amino acids. The V gene end was trimmed by 4 bases and the J gene end by 10 bases; junction bases not matched to a gene: 3. The CDR3 DNA is TGTGCCAGCAGCCGGGACAGGGGGCTCTCACCCCTCCACTTT. Translating it yields CASSRDRGLSPLHF.

CDR3 nucleotides: TGTGCCAGCAGCTTAGAGGGGGGGGTTACGCAGTATTTT. Residues: CASSLEGGVTQYF. The V and J genes are TRBV11-2 and TRBJ2-3, with 7 nucleotides matching TRBD2. The CDR3 is made up of 13 amino acids. Germline lookup yields CDR1 SGHAT and CDR2 FQNNGV. The V segment lost 0 bases and the J segment 8 bases; nucleotides outside the gene matches: 2.

This clone was seen more than once but under ten times. The chain combines TRBV11-2 with TRBJ2-7; D unresolved. This CDR3 is built from 13 residues. The germline gives CDR1 SGHAT, CDR2 FQNNGV. V gave up 0 bases and J gave up 6 bases, with 9 bases separating them. For the CDR3, the DNA is TGTGCCAGCAGCTTAGATCCGATCGGCGAGCAGTACTTC. It is translated as CASSLDPIGEQYF.

This rearrangement joins TRBV5-1 to TRBJ1-4; TRBD1 might be the D (5 bases). Germline V gene data show CDR1 as SGHRS and CDR2 as YFSETQ. This CDR3 is 14 amino acids long. The V end lost 5 bases, the J end lost 1 base, and 9 bases lay between the germline ends. The DNA for the CDR3 is TGCGCCAGCAGAACCGGGGGAACTAATGAAAAACTGTTTTTT. Translation gives CASRTGGTNEKLFF.

The chain combines TRBV7-9 with TRBJ1-5, with 7 bases aligning to TRBD1. Germline CDR1 is SEHNR and CDR2 is FQNEAQ (reference sequence). J gave up 0 bases and V 2 bases, and 4 bases lay outside the gene matches. This CDR3 is built from 16 residues. The CDR3 sequence is CASSLTTGLSNQPQHF. The DNA of the CDR3 is TGTGCCAGCAGCTTAACGACAGGGCTTAGCAATCAGCCCCAGCATTTT.

The V and J genes are TRBV7-2 and TRBJ2-5; TRBD1 matches at 8 bases. The CDR3 runs to 16 residues. Unmatched junction bases numbered 4, after V lost 0 bases and J lost 1 base. Per the germline V gene, CDR1 is SGHTA and CDR2 is FQGNSA. CDR3 in DNA: TGTGCCAGCAGCTTAGCGGGGCAGGGGGCCCAAGAGACCCAGTACTTC. Amino acid sequence: CASSLAGQGAQETQYF.

V and J are TRBV5-1 and TRBJ2-3; 12 nucleotides agree with TRBD2. The trim removed 4 bases at V and 4 bases at J, leaving 10 bases unmatched. Germline CDR1 and CDR2: SGHRS and YFSETQ. The CDR3 consists of 17 residues. The CDR3 DNA reads TGCGCCAGCAGCGTGACTAGCGGGGGACCTGCGGCAGATACGCAGTATTTT. Its translation is CASSVTSGGPAADTQYF.